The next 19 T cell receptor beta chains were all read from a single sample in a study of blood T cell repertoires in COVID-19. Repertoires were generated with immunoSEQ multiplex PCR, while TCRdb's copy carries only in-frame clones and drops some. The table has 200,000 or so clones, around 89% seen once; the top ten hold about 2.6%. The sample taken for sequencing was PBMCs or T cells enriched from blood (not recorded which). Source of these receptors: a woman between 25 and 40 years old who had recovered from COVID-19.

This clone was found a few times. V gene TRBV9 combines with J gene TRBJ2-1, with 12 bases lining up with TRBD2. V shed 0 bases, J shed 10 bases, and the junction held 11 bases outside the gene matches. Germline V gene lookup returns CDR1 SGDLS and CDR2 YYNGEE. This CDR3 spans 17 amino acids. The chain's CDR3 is CASSVDSSGGAYEEQFF. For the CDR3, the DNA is TGTGCCAGCAGCGTAGACTCTAGCGGGGGGGCGTACGAGGAGCAGTTCTTC. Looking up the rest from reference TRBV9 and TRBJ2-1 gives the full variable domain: DSGVTQTPKHLITATGQRVTLRCSPRSGDLSVYWYQQSLDQGLQFLIQYYNGEERAKGNILERFSAQQFPDLHSELNLSSLELGDSALYFCASSVDSSGGAYEEQFFGPGTRLTVL.

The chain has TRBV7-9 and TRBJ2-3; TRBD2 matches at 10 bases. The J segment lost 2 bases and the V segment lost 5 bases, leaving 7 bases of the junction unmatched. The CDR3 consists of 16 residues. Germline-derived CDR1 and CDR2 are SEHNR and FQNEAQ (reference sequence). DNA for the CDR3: TGTGCCAGCAGCGCAACTAGCGGGGAGAACACAGATACGCAGTATTTT. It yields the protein CASSATSGENTDTQYF.

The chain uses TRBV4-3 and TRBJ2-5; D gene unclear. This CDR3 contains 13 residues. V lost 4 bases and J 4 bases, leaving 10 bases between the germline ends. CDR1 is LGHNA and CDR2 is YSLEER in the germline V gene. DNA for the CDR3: TGCGCCAGCAGCCCAAGAGTCGCAGAGACCCAGTACTTC. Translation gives CASSPRVAETQYF.

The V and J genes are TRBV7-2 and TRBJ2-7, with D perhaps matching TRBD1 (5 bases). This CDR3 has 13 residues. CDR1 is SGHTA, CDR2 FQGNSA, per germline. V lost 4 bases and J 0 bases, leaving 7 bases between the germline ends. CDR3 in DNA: TGTGCCAGCAGCTCGACAGACTCCTACGAGCAGTACTTC. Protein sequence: CASSSTDSYEQYF.

The CDR3 loop reads CASRKGYTEAFF. In DNA, the CDR3 is TGTGCCAGCAGGAAGGGGTATACTGAAGCTTTCTTT. This sequence joins TRBV6-5 and TRBJ1-1; tentative D call: TRBD1 (5 bases). Looked up from germline, CDR1 is MNHEY and CDR2 is SVGAGI. This CDR3 comprises 12 residues. The V end was cut by 6 bases, the J end by 5 bases, with 10 bases between.

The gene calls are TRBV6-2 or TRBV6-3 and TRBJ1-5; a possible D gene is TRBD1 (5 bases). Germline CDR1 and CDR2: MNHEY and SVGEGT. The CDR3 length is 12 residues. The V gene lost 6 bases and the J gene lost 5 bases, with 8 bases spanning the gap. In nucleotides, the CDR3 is TGTGCCAGCAGCAGACAGCATCAGCCCCAGCATTTT. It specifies CASSRQHQPQHF.

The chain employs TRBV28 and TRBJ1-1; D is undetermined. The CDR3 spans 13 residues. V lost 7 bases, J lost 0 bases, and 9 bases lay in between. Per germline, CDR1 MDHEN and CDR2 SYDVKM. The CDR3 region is CASTRIVNTEAFF. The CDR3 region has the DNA TGTGCCAGCACCCGCATAGTGAACACTGAAGCTTTCTTT.

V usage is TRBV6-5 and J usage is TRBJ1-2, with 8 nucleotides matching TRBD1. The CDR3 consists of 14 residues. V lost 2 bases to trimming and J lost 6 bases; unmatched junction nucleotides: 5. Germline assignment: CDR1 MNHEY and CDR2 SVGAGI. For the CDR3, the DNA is TGTGCCAGCAGTTACCCAACAGGGGGAGATGGCTACACCTTC. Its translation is CASSYPTGGDGYTF.

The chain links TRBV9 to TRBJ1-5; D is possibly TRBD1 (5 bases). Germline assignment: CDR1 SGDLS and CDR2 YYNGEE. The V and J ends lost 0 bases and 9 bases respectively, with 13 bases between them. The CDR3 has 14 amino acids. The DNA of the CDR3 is TGTGCCAGCAGCGTAGCCGACCTGGGGGGGCCCCAGCATTTT. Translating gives CASSVADLGGPQHF. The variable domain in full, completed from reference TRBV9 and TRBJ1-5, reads DSGVTQTPKHLITATGQRVTLRCSPRSGDLSVYWYQQSLDQGLQFLIQYYNGEERAKGNILERFSAQQFPDLHSELNLSSLELGDSALYFCASSVADLGGPQHFGDGTRLSIL.

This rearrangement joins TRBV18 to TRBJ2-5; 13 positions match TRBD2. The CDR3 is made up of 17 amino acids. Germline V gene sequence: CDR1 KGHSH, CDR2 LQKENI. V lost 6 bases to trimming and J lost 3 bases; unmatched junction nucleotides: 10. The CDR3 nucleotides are TGTGCCAGCTCCAAGACTAGCGGGGGGCCTTGGGAAGAGACCCAGTACTTC. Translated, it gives CASSKTSGGPWEETQYF. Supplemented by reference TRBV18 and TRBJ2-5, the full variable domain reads NAGVMQNPRHLVRRRGQEARLRCSPMKGHSHVYWYRQLPEEGLKFMVYLQKENIIDESGMPKERFSAEFPKEGPSILRIQQVVRGDSAAYFCASSKTSGGPWEETQYFGPGTRLLVL.

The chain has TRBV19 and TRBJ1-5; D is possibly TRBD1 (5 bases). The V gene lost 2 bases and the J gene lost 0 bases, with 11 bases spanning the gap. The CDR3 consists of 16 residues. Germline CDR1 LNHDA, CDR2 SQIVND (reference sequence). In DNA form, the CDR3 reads TGTGCCAGTAGTATAATAAAGGGGTATAGCAATCAGCCCCAGCATTTT. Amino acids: CASSIIKGYSNQPQHF.

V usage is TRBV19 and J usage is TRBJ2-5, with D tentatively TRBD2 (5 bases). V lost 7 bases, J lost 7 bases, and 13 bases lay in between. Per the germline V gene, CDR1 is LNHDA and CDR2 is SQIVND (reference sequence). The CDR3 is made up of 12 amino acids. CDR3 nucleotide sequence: TGTGCCAGTACCGCCGGGGTTGGGACCCAGTACTTC. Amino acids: CASTAGVGTQYF. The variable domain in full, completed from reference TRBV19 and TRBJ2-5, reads DGGITQSPKYLFRKEGQNVTLSCEQNLNHDAMYWYRQDPGQGLRLIYYSQIVNDFQKGDIAEGYSVSREKKESFPLTVTSAQKNPTAFYLCASTAGVGTQYFGPGTRLLVL.

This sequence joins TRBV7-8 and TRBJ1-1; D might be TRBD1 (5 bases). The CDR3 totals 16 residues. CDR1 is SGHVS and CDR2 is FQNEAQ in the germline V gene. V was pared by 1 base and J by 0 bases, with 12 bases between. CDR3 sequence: CASSLGAGNMNTEAFF. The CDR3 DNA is TGTGCCAGCAGCTTAGGGGCAGGGAATATGAACACTGAAGCTTTCTTT.

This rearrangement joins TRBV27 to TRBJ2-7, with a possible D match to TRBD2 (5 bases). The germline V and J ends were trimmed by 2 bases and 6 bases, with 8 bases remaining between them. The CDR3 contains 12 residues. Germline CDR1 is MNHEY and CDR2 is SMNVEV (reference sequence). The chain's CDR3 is CASSLNGIEQYF. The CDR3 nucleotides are TGTGCCAGCAGTTTAAACGGGATCGAGCAGTACTTC.

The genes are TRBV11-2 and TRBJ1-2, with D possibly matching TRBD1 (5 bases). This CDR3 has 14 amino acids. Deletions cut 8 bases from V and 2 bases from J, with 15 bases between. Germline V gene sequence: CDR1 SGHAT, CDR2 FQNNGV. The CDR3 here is CASALRQGNYGYTF. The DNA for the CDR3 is TGTGCCAGCGCCTTAAGGCAGGGCAACTATGGCTACACCTTC.

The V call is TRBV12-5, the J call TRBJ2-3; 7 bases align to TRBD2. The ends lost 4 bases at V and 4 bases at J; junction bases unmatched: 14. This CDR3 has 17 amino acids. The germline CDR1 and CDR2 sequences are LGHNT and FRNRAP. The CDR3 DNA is TGTGCTAGTGGTTCCACCTCCGGGAGGAGGGAGCCAGATACGCAGTATTTT. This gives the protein CASGSTSGRREPDTQYF.

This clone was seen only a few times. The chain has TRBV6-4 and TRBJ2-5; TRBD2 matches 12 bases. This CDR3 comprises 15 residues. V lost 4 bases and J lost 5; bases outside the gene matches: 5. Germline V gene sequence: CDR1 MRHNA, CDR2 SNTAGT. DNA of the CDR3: TGTGCCAGCAGTGCAACTAGCGGGGGGTCCGAGACCCAGTACTTC. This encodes CASSATSGGSETQYF.

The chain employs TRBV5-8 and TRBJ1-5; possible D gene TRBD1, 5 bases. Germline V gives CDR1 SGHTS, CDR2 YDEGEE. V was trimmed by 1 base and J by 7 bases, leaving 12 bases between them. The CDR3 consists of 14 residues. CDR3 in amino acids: CASSLLPGRQPQHF. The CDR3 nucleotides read TGTGCCAGCAGCTTGTTACCAGGGCGGCAGCCCCAGCATTTT.

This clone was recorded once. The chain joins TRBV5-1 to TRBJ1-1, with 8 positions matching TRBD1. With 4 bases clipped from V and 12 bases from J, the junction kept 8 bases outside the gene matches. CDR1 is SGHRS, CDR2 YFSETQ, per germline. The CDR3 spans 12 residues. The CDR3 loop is CASSPNGQGTFF. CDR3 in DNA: TGCGCCAGCAGCCCTAATGGACAGGGAACTTTCTTT.